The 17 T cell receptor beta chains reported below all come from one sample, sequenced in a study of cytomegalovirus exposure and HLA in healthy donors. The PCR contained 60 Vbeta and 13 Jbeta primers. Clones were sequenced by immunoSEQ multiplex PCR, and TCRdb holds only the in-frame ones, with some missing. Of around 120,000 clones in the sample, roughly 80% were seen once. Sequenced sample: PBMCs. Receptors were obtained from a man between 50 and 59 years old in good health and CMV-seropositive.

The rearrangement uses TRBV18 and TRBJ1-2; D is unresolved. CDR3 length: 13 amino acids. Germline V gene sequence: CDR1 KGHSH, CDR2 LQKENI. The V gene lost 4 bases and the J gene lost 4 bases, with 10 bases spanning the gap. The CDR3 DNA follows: TGTGCCAGCTCACTTCAACCCGGCTATGGCTACACCTTC. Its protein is CASSLQPGYGYTF.

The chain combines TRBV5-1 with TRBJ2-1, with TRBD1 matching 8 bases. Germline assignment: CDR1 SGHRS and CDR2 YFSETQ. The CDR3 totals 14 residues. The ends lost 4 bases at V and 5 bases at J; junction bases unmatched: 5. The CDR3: CASSPGQENNEQFF. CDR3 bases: TGCGCCAGCAGCCCGGGACAGGAGAACAATGAGCAGTTCTTC.

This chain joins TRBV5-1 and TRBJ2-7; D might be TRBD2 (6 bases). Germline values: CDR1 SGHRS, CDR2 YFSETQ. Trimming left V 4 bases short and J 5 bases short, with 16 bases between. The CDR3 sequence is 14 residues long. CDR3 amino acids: CASSPDYGGDEQYF. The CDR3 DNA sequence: TGCGCCAGCAGCCCCGACTACGGCGGGGACGAGCAGTACTTC.

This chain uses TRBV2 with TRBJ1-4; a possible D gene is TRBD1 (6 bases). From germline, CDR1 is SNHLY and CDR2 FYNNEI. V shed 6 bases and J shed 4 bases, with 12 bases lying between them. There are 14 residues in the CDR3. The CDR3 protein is CASRWTEINEKLFF. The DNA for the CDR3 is TGTGCCAGCAGATGGACAGAGATTAATGAAAAACTGTTTTTT.

CDR3 coding DNA: TGTGCCAGCAGCGCTTCCAGATCTGAAGCTTTCTTT. It encodes CASSASRSEAFF. This sequence joins TRBV11-2 and TRBJ1-1; unclear D gene. V dropped 5 bases and J dropped 6 bases, with 10 bases sitting between them. The CDR3 is made up of 12 amino acids. The germline CDR1 and CDR2 sequences are SGHAT and FQNNGV.

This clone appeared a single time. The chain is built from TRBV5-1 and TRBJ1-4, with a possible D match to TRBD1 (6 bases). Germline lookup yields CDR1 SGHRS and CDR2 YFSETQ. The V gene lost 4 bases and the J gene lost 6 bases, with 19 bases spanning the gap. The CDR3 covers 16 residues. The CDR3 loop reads CASSPERGSSDEKLFF. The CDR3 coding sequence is TGCGCCAGCAGCCCAGAAAGGGGGTCTTCGGATGAAAAACTGTTTTTT.

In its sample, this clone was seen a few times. DNA of the CDR3: TGTGCCAGTACGGGTCCTGCCGGCGAGCAGTACTTC. It translates to CASTGPAGEQYF. The chain is built from TRBV6-5 and TRBJ2-7; D gene ambiguous. V shed 9 bases and J shed 6 bases, with 15 bases lying between them. CDR1 MNHEY and CDR2 SVGAGI come from the germline V gene. The CDR3 is 12 amino acids.

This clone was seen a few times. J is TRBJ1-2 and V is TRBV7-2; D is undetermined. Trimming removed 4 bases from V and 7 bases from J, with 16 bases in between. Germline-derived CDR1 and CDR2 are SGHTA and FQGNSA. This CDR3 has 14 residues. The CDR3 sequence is CASSSIRVVSGYTF. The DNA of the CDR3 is TGTGCCAGCAGCTCGATTCGGGTCGTAAGTGGCTACACCTTC.

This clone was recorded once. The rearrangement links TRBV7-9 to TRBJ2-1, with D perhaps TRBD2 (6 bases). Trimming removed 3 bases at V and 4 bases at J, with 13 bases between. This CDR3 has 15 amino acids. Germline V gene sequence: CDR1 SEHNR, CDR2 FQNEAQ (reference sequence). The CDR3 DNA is TGTGCCAGCAGCTTCGAGGACTATAGGTACAATGAGCAGTTCTTC. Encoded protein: CASSFEDYRYNEQFF.

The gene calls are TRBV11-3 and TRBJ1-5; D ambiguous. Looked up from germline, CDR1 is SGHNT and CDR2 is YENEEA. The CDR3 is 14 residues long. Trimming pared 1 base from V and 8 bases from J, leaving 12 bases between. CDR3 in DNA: TGTGCCAGCAGCTTAGTGGACTCTGTGAAGCCCCAGCATTTT. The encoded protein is CASSLVDSVKPQHF.

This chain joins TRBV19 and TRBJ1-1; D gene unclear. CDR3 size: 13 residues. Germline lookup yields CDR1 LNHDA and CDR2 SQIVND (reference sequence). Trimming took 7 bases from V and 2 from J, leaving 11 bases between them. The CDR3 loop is CASTRSVNTEAFF. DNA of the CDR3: TGTGCCAGTACCCGCAGTGTTAACACTGAAGCTTTCTTT. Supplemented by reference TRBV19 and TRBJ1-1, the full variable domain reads DGGITQSPKYLFRKEGQNVTLSCEQNLNHDAMYWYRQDPGQGLRLIYYSQIVNDFQKGDIAEGYSVSREKKESFPLTVTSAQKNPTAFYLCASTRSVNTEAFFGQGTRLTVV.

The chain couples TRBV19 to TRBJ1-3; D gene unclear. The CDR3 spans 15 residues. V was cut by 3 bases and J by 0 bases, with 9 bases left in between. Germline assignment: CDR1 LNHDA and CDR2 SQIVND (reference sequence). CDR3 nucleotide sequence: TGTGCCAGTAGTATCAACAGAGACTCTGGAAACACCATATATTTT. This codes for CASSINRDSGNTIYF. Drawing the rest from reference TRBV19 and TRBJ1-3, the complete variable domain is DGGITQSPKYLFRKEGQNVTLSCEQNLNHDAMYWYRQDPGQGLRLIYYSQIVNDFQKGDIAEGYSVSREKKESFPLTVTSAQKNPTAFYLCASSINRDSGNTIYFGEGSWLTVV.

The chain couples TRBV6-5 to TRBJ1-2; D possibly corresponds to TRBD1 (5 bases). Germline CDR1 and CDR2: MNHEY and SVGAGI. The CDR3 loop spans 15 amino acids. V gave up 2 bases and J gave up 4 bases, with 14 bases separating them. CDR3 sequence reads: CASSYAARGTYGYTF. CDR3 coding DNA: TGTGCCAGCAGTTACGCTGCTAGGGGTACCTATGGCTACACCTTC.

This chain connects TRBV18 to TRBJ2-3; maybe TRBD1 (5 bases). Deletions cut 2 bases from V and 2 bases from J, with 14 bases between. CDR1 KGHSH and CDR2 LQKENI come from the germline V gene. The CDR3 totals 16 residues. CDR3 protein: CASSPWGGLNTDTQYF. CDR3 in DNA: TGTGCCAGCTCACCATGGGGCGGATTAAACACAGATACGCAGTATTTT.

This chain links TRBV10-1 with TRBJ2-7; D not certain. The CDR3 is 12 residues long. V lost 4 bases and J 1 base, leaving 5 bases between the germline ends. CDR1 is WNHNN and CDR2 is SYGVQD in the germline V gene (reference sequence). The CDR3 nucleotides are TGCGCCAGCAGTGTCGGTTCCTACGAGCAGTACTTC. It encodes CASSVGSYEQYF.

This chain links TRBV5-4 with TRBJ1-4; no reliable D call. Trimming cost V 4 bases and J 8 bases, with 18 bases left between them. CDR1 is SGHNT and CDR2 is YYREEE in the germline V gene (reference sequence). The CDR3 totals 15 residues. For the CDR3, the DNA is TGTGCCAGCAGCGCAAGGTCGGGATCTGGGGAAAAACTGTTTTTT. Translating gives CASSARSGSGEKLFF.

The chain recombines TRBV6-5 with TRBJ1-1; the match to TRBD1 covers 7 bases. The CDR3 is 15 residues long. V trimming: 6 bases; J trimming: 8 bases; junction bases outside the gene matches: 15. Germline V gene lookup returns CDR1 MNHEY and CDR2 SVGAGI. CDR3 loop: CASSLNAAGGLEAFF. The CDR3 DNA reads TGTGCCAGCAGCCTAAACGCGGCAGGGGGGTTGGAAGCTTTCTTT.